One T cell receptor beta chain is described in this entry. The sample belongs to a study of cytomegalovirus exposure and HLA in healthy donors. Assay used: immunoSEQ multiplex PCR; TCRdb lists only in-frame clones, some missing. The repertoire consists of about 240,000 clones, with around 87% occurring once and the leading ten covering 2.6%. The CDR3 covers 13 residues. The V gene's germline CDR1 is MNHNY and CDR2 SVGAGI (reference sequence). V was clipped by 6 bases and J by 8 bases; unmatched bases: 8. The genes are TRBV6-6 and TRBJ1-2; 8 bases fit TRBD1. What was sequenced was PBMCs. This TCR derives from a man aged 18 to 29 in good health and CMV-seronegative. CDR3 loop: CASSSTGGEGYTF. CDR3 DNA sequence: TGTGCCAGCAGCTCCACAGGGGGGGAAGGCTACACCTTC.